This is a list of T cell receptor beta chains from one sample in a study of cytomegalovirus exposure and HLA in healthy donors. This table comes from immunoSEQ multiplex PCR, and its TCRdb copy is limited to in-frame clones, with some not included. Of around 190,000 clones in the sample, 70% to 80% were seen once. Sequencing was performed on PBMCs. The receptors originated from a woman aged 30 to 39 in good health and CMV-seropositive. CDR3s include the opening cysteine and the closing phenylalanine or tryptophan. A D gene is named only where the DNA matches it firmly. Some rows mark clone size as missing; the rest say once, few, many or name a class of expanded clone.

CDR3nt | CDR3aa | abundance | j_gene | v_gene | d_gene
TGCGCCAGCAGCCTAACACAGGGAATGAACACTGAAGCTTTCTTT | CASSLTQGMNTEAFF | NA | TRBJ1-1 | TRBV5-1 | NA
TGTGCCAGCAGCTGGAGACTGGACACTGAAGCTTTCTTT | CASSWRLDTEAFF | NA | TRBJ1-1 | TRBV7-8 | NA
TGCGCCAGCAGCAAACAGGGGTCGGGACAGCCCCAGCATTTT | CASSKQGSGQPQHF | NA | TRBJ1-5 | TRBV4-1 | TRBD1
TGTGCCAGCAGCGCGCGGACTAGGTCCTACGAGCAGTACTTC | CASSARTRSYEQYF | NA | TRBJ2-7 | TRBV7-6 | TRBD2
TGTGCCAGCAGTTACTCGATATCGAGATCATCCTACGAGCAGTACTTC | CASSYSISRSSYEQYF | once | TRBJ2-7 | TRBV6-5 | NA
TGTGCCAGCAGCTTATTGGGACTTAATTTTAACTCTGGGGCTAACGTCCTGACTTTC | CASSLLGLNFNSGANVLTF | NA | TRBJ2-6 | TRBV7-8 | NA
TGTGCCAGTACCGCCGGGACAGGGGATTACGAGCAGTACTTC | CASTAGTGDYEQYF | few | TRBJ2-7 | TRBV19 | TRBD1
TGTGCCAGTAGTATAGCCAAAGGACATGCAGCTTATAACTATGGCTACACCTTC | CASSIAKGHAAYNYGYTF | few | TRBJ1-2 | TRBV19 | NA
TGTGCCAGCAGCTTCGGGACAGGGGCTCAGCCCCAGCATTTT | CASSFGTGAQPQHF | NA | TRBJ1-5 | TRBV7-8 | TRBD1
TGCGCCAGCAGCTTCGGACAGACTGGGGCCAACGTCCTGACTTTC | CASSFGQTGANVLTF | NA | TRBJ2-6 | TRBV5-1 | NA
TGTGCCAGCAGCTTAGGGATCGGCAGGGCCCTCTACGAGCAGTACTTC | CASSLGIGRALYEQYF | NA | TRBJ2-7 | TRBV7-2 | NA
TGCGCCAGCAGCTTGATGCAGTGGGAGGAGCAGTACTTC | CASSLMQWEEQYF | NA | TRBJ2-7 | TRBV5-1 | NA
TGTGCCAGCAGCTTAGGCTTGGGGACTTACAATGAGCAGTTCTTC | CASSLGLGTYNEQFF | NA | TRBJ2-1 | TRBV7-9 | NA
TGCGCCAGCAGCCGTACGATTTCCGGGACTAGGGGCTACGAGCAGTACTTC | CASSRTISGTRGYEQYF | NA | TRBJ2-7 | TRBV4-1 | TRBD2
TGTGCCAGCAGTTTAAGGTGGGACAGGGCAAACACCGGGGAGCTGTTTTTT | CASSLRWDRANTGELFF | NA | TRBJ2-2 | TRBV27 | TRBD1
TGTGCCAGCAGTGAAGTCGGACAGGGGGCACACGAGCAGTACTTC | CASSEVGQGAHEQYF | few | TRBJ2-7 | TRBV25-1 | TRBD1
TGTGCCAGCATCGCCACGAAGACAGGGGTATGTAGAGAGACCCAGTACTTC | CASIATKTGVCRETQYF | NA | TRBJ2-5 | TRBV7-2 | TRBD1
TGTGCCAGCAGTTTCGGGCAGGGGGCACGCGAGCAGTACTTC | CASSFGQGAREQYF | NA | TRBJ2-7 | TRBV27 | TRBD1
TGTGCCAGCACCCCGAAACGGGGGAAAAGTTACGAGCAGTACTTC | CASTPKRGKSYEQYF | once | TRBJ2-7 | TRBV21-1 | NA
TGTGCCAGCAGCTTAGTTATATCGTCTAGCGGGATGATGTTCTTC | CASSLVISSSGMMFF | NA | TRBJ2-1 | TRBV11-2 | TRBD2
TGTGCCAGCAGTCGTACAGGGCTCAATGAGCAGTTCTTC | CASSRTGLNEQFF | NA | TRBJ2-1 | TRBV2 | NA
TGTGCCAGTACCGGGGGAGGGCCAGGTGGTATCACCGGGGAGCTGTTTTTT | CASTGGGPGGITGELFF | NA | TRBJ2-2 | TRBV19 | TRBD2
TGTGCCAGCAGCCCACGACTAGCCAGGAGCTCCTACAATGAGCAGTTCTTC | CASSPRLARSSYNEQFF | once | TRBJ2-1 | TRBV7-9 | TRBD2
TGTGCCAGCAGCTTAGGGGTTTGGGCTTTCGGCACCGGGGAGCTGTTTTTT | CASSLGVWAFGTGELFF | NA | TRBJ2-2 | TRBV7-7 | NA